Each of the 30 T cell receptor beta chains below was sequenced from the same sample in a study of T-cell reconstitution after alpha-beta-depleted transplantation in children. Construction of the TCRbeta library involved unique molecular identifiers. TCRdb re-analysed the PCR reads in MiXCR, keeping a single row per CDR3 protein. The data hold around 960,000 distinct CDR3 sequences, with around 30% observed a single time. The sequenced sample was PBMCs, mostly from graft donor cells, obtained 360 days after TCRalphabeta/CD19-depleted stem cell transplant. These receptors were taken from a boy in the first two years of life who had a stem cell transplant for SCID, so the T cells may come from the graft donor.

This chain uses TRBV6-1 with TRBJ2-2; a weak D match, TRBD1 (5 bases). The V end lost 7 bases, the J end lost 6 bases, and 15 bases lay between the germline ends. Germline loops: CDR1 MNHNS, CDR2 SASEGT. CDR3 length: 14 amino acids. The CDR3 DNA follows: TGTGCCAGCAAGATTCAGGGTTCCCCCGGGGAGCTGTTTTTT. Amino acids: CASKIQGSPGELFF.

The chain is built from TRBV20-1 and TRBJ2-1, with 11 bases aligning to TRBD2. CDR1 is DFQATT and CDR2 is SNEGSKA in the germline V gene (reference sequence). The CDR3 is 15 amino acids. With V trimmed by 0 bases and J by 2 bases, 0 bases remained unmatched. CDR3 region: CSARELAGAYNEQFF. In nucleotides, the CDR3 is TGCAGTGCTAGAGAACTAGCGGGGGCCTACAATGAGCAGTTCTTC.

The DNA of the CDR3 is TGTGCCAGCAGCCACTACCGGCGGACAGCGCTATCCTACGAGCAGTACTTC. Protein: CASSHYRRTALSYEQYF. This chain joins TRBV28 and TRBJ2-7; a weak D match, TRBD1 (6 bases). Germline V gene data show CDR1 as MDHEN and CDR2 as SYDVKM. Trimming removed 6 bases from V and 1 base from J, with 22 bases in between. This CDR3 contains 17 residues.

This chain links TRBV5-1 with TRBJ2-7; D unclear. V lost 2 bases and J 4 bases, leaving 10 bases between the germline ends. Germline V gene lookup returns CDR1 SGHRS and CDR2 YFSETQ. The CDR3 covers 13 residues. This CDR3 is CASSFLDGYEQYF. The CDR3 DNA sequence: TGCGCCAGCAGCTTCCTGGACGGGTACGAGCAGTACTTC.

The table lists this clonotype with a few counts. The J gene is TRBJ2-1, the V gene TRBV7-2, with TRBD2 as a possible D gene (6 bases). Germline lookup yields CDR1 SGHTA and CDR2 FQGNSA. CDR3 size: 15 residues. Trimming left V 5 bases short and J 4 bases short, with 15 bases between. The CDR3 DNA follows: TGTGCCAGCAGCCTACTAGCAGATGCATACAATGAGCAGTTCTTC. Protein product: CASSLLADAYNEQFF.

This clonotype showed up just a few times. This chain uses TRBV20-1 with TRBJ1-1, with TRBD1 matching over 7 bases. CDR1 and CDR2 from the germline V gene are DFQATT and SNEGSKA (reference sequence). The CDR3 extends over 16 amino acids. The V and J ends lost 1 base and 3 bases, in that order; junction bases with no gene match: 11. This chain's CDR3 is CSARARDRGTHTEAFF. CDR3 bases: TGCAGTGCTAGAGCCCGGGACAGAGGGACCCACACTGAAGCTTTCTTT.

At least ten counts were recorded for this clonotype. This chain uses TRBV20-1 with TRBJ2-1; TRBD1 matches at 8 bases. CDR3 length equals 14 residues. The V and J ends lost 4 bases and 10 bases, in that order; junction bases with no gene match: 12. Germline loops: CDR1 DFQATT, CDR2 SNEGSKA (reference sequence). The CDR3 DNA reads as TGCAGTGCTATCAGGGGGCGTGGGGCACAGGAGCAGTTCTTC. Translated: CSAIRGRGAQEQFF.

The chain has TRBV11-2 and TRBJ2-1, with a possible D match to TRBD2 (5 bases). CDR3 length: 15 amino acids. Germline V gene lookup returns CDR1 SGHAT and CDR2 FQNNGV. V gave up 2 bases and J gave up 8 bases, with 16 bases separating them. CDR3 DNA sequence: TGTGCCAGCAGCTTAATTACTAGAGTCCATTATGAGCAGTTCTTC. It specifies CASSLITRVHYEQFF.

The rearrangement joins TRBV9 to TRBJ2-3; 8 bases map to TRBD2. The CDR3 spans 14 residues. The germline V gene encodes CDR1 SGDLS and CDR2 YYNGEE. V was clipped by 3 bases and J by 9 bases; unmatched bases: 9. CDR3 protein: CASSGSPLAGTQYF. In DNA form, the CDR3 reads TGTGCCAGCAGCGGATCACCATTAGCGGGGACGCAGTATTTT.

V usage is TRBV10-3 and J usage is TRBJ1-1, with D tentatively TRBD1 (5 bases). Germline lookup yields CDR1 ENHRY and CDR2 SYGVKD. The germline V and J ends were trimmed by 2 bases and 4 bases, with 8 bases remaining between them. The CDR3 is 13 amino acids. The CDR3 sequence: CAISEDSFTEAFF. DNA for the CDR3: TGTGCCATCAGTGAGGACAGTTTCACTGAAGCTTTCTTT.

This chain connects TRBV4-2 to TRBJ2-1, with 12 bases matching TRBD1. The V and J ends lost 4 bases and 7 bases, in that order; junction bases with no gene match: 14. CDR1 and CDR2 (germline): LGHNA, YNFKEQ. The CDR3 runs to 18 residues. CDR3 coding DNA: TGTGCCAGCAGCCCGGGGTTGGGGACAGGGGGCGCGTGGAATGAGCAGTTCTTC. As protein: CASSPGLGTGGAWNEQFF.

This chain links TRBV18 with TRBJ1-1; no definite D call. This CDR3 is built from 15 residues. Germline-derived CDR1 and CDR2 are KGHSH and LQKENI. The V end lost 4 bases, the J end lost 5 bases, and 17 bases lay between the germline ends. In nucleotides, the CDR3 is TGTGCCAGCTCACGGATCACGGGCCTAGGGACTGAAGCTTTCTTT. Its translation: CASSRITGLGTEAFF.

The J gene is TRBJ1-1, the V gene TRBV27; possibly TRBD1 for D (5 bases). CDR3 size: 13 residues. The germline V and J ends were trimmed by 6 bases and 1 base, with 9 bases remaining between them. The germline V gene encodes CDR1 MNHEY and CDR2 SMNVEV (reference sequence). The CDR3 DNA sequence: TGTGCCAGCAGACCGGGGCAGAACACTGAAGCTTTCTTT. This codes for CASRPGQNTEAFF.

This chain uses TRBV9 with TRBJ2-1; the match to TRBD1 covers 11 bases. This CDR3 has 16 residues. The trim removed 0 bases at V and 7 bases at J, leaving 6 bases unmatched. Germline CDR1 reads SGDLS; CDR2 reads YYNGEE. The CDR3 is CASSVVGQGGTNEQFF. The CDR3 DNA is TGTGCCAGCAGCGTAGTGGGACAGGGGGGTACGAATGAGCAGTTCTTC.

The J gene is TRBJ2-1, the V gene TRBV20-1; possibly TRBD2 for D (5 bases). The CDR3 has 16 residues. The V end lost 0 bases, the J end lost 7 bases, and 19 bases lay between the germline ends. CDR1 and CDR2 from the germline V gene are DFQATT and SNEGSKA (reference sequence). The CDR3 loop reads CSAREGLAGSANEQFF. DNA for the CDR3: TGCAGTGCTAGAGAAGGGCTCGCGGGCTCAGCAAATGAGCAGTTCTTC.

The chain employs TRBV7-2 and TRBJ2-5; D may be TRBD2 (6 bases). V lost 5 bases and J lost 1, with 14 bases in between. CDR1 is SGHTA and CDR2 is FQGNSA in the germline V gene. CDR3 length: 15 residues. The CDR3 sequence: CASSPLGGAQETQYF. In DNA, the CDR3 is TGTGCCAGCAGCCCATTGGGCGGGGCCCAAGAGACCCAGTACTTC.

This clonotype was picked up a small number of times. The chain recombines TRBV7-9 with TRBJ2-7; 8 bases match TRBD1. V trimming: 2 bases; J trimming: 5 bases; junction bases outside the gene matches: 2. The CDR3 runs to 13 residues. Germline loops: CDR1 SEHNR, CDR2 FQNEAQ (reference sequence). The CDR3 DNA reads TGTGCCAGCAGCTTAACAGGGGGTAACGAGCAGTACTTC. Translated: CASSLTGGNEQYF.

The V call is TRBV5-1, the J call TRBJ2-5; D is perhaps TRBD2 (6 bases). The CDR3 has 15 residues. Germline V gene data show CDR1 as SGHRS and CDR2 as YFSETQ. V was trimmed by 3 bases and J by 5 bases, leaving 17 bases between them. The CDR3 here is CASSSQGGREETQYF. CDR3 coding DNA: TGCGCCAGCAGCTCGCAGGGTGGACGGGAGGAGACCCAGTACTTC.

This clonotype occurred many times. The genes are TRBV3-1 and TRBJ2-3, with 8 positions matching TRBD2. The V and J ends lost 0 bases and 2 bases, in that order; junction bases with no gene match: 7. The CDR3 runs 17 residues. Germline V CDR1 and CDR2: LGHDT, YNNKEL (reference sequence). The CDR3 protein is CASSQEKRTSLTDTQYF. The CDR3 nucleotides read TGTGCCAGCAGCCAAGAGAAGAGGACTAGCCTCACAGATACGCAGTATTTT.

The DNA of the CDR3 is TGTGCCAGCACCCTTCGAGCTGAAGCTTTCTTT. This codes for CASTLRAEAFF. This rearrangement joins TRBV12-3 or TRBV12-4 to TRBJ1-1; no clear D gene. V lost 7 bases and J 6 bases, leaving 9 bases between the germline ends. The CDR3 spans 11 residues.

The chain combines TRBV5-1 with TRBJ2-7; 8 bases line up with TRBD1. There are 15 residues in the CDR3. Germline CDR1 reads SGHRS; CDR2 reads YFSETQ. The J segment lost 6 bases and the V segment lost 2 bases, leaving 10 bases of the junction unmatched. CDR3 in DNA: TGCGCCAGCAGCTTCGACACAGGGGGTGGGATCGAGCAGTACTTC. Translating gives CASSFDTGGGIEQYF.

The chain has TRBV20-1 and TRBJ2-1, with D possibly TRBD2 on 7 matching bases. The germline V gene encodes CDR1 DFQATT and CDR2 SNEGSKA (reference sequence). The CDR3 covers 14 residues. The DNA for the CDR3 is TGCAGCTTTAGGGGAGGGGGACGCTACAATGAGCAGTTCTTC. It translates to CSFRGGGRYNEQFF.

In its sample, this clonotype was seen many times. The V gene is TRBV13, the J gene TRBJ2-7, with a tentative D call TRBD1 (6 bases). V dropped 4 bases and J dropped 2 bases, with 9 bases sitting between them. Per the germline V gene, CDR1 is PRHDT and CDR2 is FYEKMQ (reference sequence). The CDR3 runs to 13 residues. CDR3 nucleotide sequence: TGTGCCAGCAGCTGGGGGCGTGCCTACGAGCAGTACTTC. It encodes CASSWGRAYEQYF.

The V call is TRBV5-1, the J call TRBJ2-2; no clear D. V lost 1 base to trimming and J lost 6 bases, with 7 bases between them. This CDR3 is 13 amino acids long. Germline V gene sequence: CDR1 SGHRS, CDR2 YFSETQ. The CDR3, as DNA: TGCGCCAGCAGCTTGCAATCCCCCGGGGAGCTGTTTTTT. Its translation is CASSLQSPGELFF.

The CDR3 protein is CASSLRTTREKLFF. In DNA, the CDR3 is TGTGCCAGCAGCTTACGGACAACACGGGAAAAACTGTTTTTT. This sequence joins TRBV7-2 and TRBJ1-4; D perhaps matches TRBD1 (5 bases). Germline CDR1 and CDR2: SGHTA and FQGNSA. This CDR3 is built from 14 residues. The germline V and J ends were trimmed by 2 bases and 8 bases, with 12 bases remaining between them. Supplemented by reference TRBV7-2 and TRBJ1-4, the full variable domain reads GAGVSQSPSNKVTEKGKDVELRCDPISGHTALYWYRQSLGQGLEFLIYFQGNSAPDKSGLPSDRFSAERTGGSVSTLTIQRTQQEDSAVYLCASSLRTTREKLFFGSGTQLSVL.

The chain has TRBV5-1 and TRBJ2-3, with D perhaps given as TRBD1 or TRBD2 (6 bases each). The V end lost 1 base, the J end lost 1 base, and 16 bases lay between the germline ends. The germline V gene encodes CDR1 SGHRS and CDR2 YFSETQ. The CDR3 is 17 amino acids. The CDR3 DNA reads as TGCGCCAGCAGCTTGTCTCAGGGGAGGTTTCGCACAGATACGCAGTATTTT. The encoded protein is CASSLSQGRFRTDTQYF.

The chain employs TRBV27 and TRBJ2-1; D is possibly TRBD1 (7 bases). The V end lost 6 bases, the J end lost 5 bases, and 14 bases lay between the germline ends. CDR3 length equals 14 residues. CDR1 and CDR2 (germline): MNHEY, SMNVEV (reference sequence). CDR3 region: CASRGGQQNNEQFF. In nucleotides, the CDR3 is TGTGCCAGCAGGGGGGGACAGCAAAACAATGAGCAGTTCTTC.

V usage is TRBV7-3 and J usage is TRBJ1-6; 7 nucleotides line up with TRBD1. CDR1 SGHTA and CDR2 FQGTGA come from the germline V gene. With 6 bases clipped from V and 7 bases from J, the junction kept 9 bases outside the gene matches. There are 15 residues in the CDR3. The CDR3 DNA follows: TGTGCCAGCAGTCTTACCGGGACAGAGAATTCACCCCTCCACTTT. Residues: CASSLTGTENSPLHF.

The rearrangement uses TRBV7-2 and TRBJ1-4; tentatively, D is TRBD1 (6 bases). Germline V gene sequence: CDR1 SGHTA, CDR2 FQGNSA. With 1 base removed from V and 6 bases from J, the gap between germline ends came to 9 bases. The CDR3 runs to 14 residues. CDR3 DNA sequence: TGTGCCAGCAGCTTAGACAGGGTTCATGAAAAACTGTTTTTT. Its translation: CASSLDRVHEKLFF.

This clonotype was counted between two and nine times. The V and J genes are TRBV5-1 and TRBJ2-1, with 8 bases lining up with TRBD2. From germline, CDR1 is SGHRS and CDR2 YFSETQ. CDR3 length: 16 residues. Trimming removed 4 bases from V and 5 bases from J; junction bases left unmatched: 11. This CDR3 is CASSAFGGGTNNEQFF. DNA of the CDR3: TGCGCCAGCAGCGCTTTCGGCGGGGGGACGAACAATGAGCAGTTCTTC. Variable domain in full (rest from reference TRBV5-1 and TRBJ2-1): KAGVTQTPRYLIKTRGQQVTLSCSPISGHRSVSWYQQTPGQGLQFLFEYFSETQRNKGNFPGRFSGRQFSNSRSEMNVSTLELGDSALYLCASSAFGGGTNNEQFFGPGTRLTVL.